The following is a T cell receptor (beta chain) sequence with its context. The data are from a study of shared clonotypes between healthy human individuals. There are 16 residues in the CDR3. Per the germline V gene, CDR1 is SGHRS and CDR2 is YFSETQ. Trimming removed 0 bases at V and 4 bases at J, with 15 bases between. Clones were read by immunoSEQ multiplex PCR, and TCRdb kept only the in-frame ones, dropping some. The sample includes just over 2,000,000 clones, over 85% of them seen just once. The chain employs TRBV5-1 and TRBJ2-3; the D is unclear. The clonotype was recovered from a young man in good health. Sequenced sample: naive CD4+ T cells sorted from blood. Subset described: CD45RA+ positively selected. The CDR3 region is CASSLGSAGRADTQYF. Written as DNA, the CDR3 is TGCGCCAGCAGCTTGGGGTCGGCAGGCCGTGCAGATACGCAGTATTTT.